The T cell receptor beta chain described here comes from a study of shared clonotypes between healthy human individuals. Researchers ran the assay at a deep level. Per the authors' pipeline: ImmunoSEQ supplied junction-only sequences lacking quality scores, so filtering was different. Sequenced by immunoSEQ multiplex PCR; TCRdb stores in-frame clones only, minus some. V and J calls and clone size are those listed in that table; D and trimming were worked out from the DNA. The sample lists 2.3 million or so clones, just over 90% occurring once. Trimming cost V 3 bases and J 11 bases, with 12 bases left between them. Germline CDR1 SGHAT, CDR2 FQNNGV. This CDR3 has 12 residues.

This clonotype was sampled from a man aged 18 to 35 in good health. Some clones in this sample may be carry-over from other donors' samples. The genes are TRBV11-2 and TRBJ2-3; either TRBD1 or TRBD2 may fit D (5 bases each). Sequencing used naive CD4+ T cells from PBMCs. Subset meaning: CD45RA+ positively selected. This chain's CDR3 is CASSFRDPRQYF. CDR3 DNA sequence: TGTGCCAGCAGCTTCCGGGACCCAAGGCAGTATTTT. The entire variable domain, with the rest obtained from reference TRBV11-2 and TRBJ2-3, is as follows: EAGVAQSPRYKIIEKRQSVAFWCNPISGHATLYWYQQILGQGPKLLIQFQNNGVVDDSQLPKDRFSAERLKGVDSTLKIQPAKLEDSAVYLCASSFRDPRQYFGPGTRLTVL.